Sequencing of this T cell receptor beta chain was carried out in a study of early T cells in non-severe SARS-CoV-2 infection. This clonotype has at least ten counts. The germline V gene encodes CDR1 SGHAT and CDR2 FQNNGV. Trimming pared 5 bases from V and 5 bases from J, leaving 18 bases between. This CDR3 has 15 residues. TCRdb re-derived calls from the 5' RACE reads in MiXCR, one entry per CDR3 protein. The top ten hold 4% to 5% of the sample, which has about 33,000 distinct CDR3 sequences, over 6.5% seen once. The V and J genes are TRBV11-2 and TRBJ1-1; TRBD1 is a possible D gene (5 bases). The TCR comes from an adult who was a healthcare worker with PCR-confirmed SARS-CoV-2 infection or an uninfected control (not recorded which). The specimen was whole blood. The CDR3 DNA follows: TGTGCCAGCAGCACCTCCGGGACCTCGAGAACTGAAGCTTTCTTT. Protein: CASSTSGTSRTEAFF.